This TCR beta chain emerged from a study of T cell responses to AZD1222 COVID-19 vaccine. The V gene's germline CDR1 is SGHVS and CDR2 FQNEAQ. The length of the CDR3 is 17 residues. Trimming took off 0 bases at V and 2 bases at J, with 14 bases between the two ends. The assay was immunoSEQ multiplex PCR, and TCRdb's table has in-frame clones only and misses some. The table lists approximately 80,000 clones, around 85% of them singletons. About this clone itself: Its cognate antigen is unknown.

Findings of the study overall: The peak T cell response came first, and repertoires were sampled only after it.

Sequencing used peripheral blood, obtained 28 days after the second AZD1222 dose. The TCR comes from an adult who received the AZD1222 COVID-19 vaccine. The V gene is TRBV7-8, the J gene TRBJ2-1; unclear D gene. CDR3 DNA sequence: TGTGCCAGCAGCTTAGCGAGGATGCTCTCAGCCTACAATGAGCAGTTCTTC. Translated: CASSLARMLSAYNEQFF.